These 4 T cell receptor beta chains share one sample of origin, sequenced in a study of blood T cells in healthy people across ages. For the second PCR, which ran for 7 to 11 cycles, a sample-barcoded 5' primer and a J-beta primer mix were used. TCRdb reprocessed the 5' RACE reads with MiXCR, giving one entry per CDR3 protein. This table has roughly 800,000 distinct CDR3 sequences, 30% to 45% appearing once. The sequencing input was blood. These receptors all come from a man younger than 35 in good health.

The gene calls are TRBV5-1 and TRBJ2-1; D not certain. Germline values: CDR1 SGHRS, CDR2 YFSETQ. Trimming took off 4 bases at V and 9 bases at J, with 11 bases between the two ends. The CDR3 loop spans 12 amino acids. The CDR3: CASSPGPGEQFF. DNA of the CDR3: TGCGCCAGCAGCCCAGGACCCGGTGAGCAGTTCTTC.

This clonotype came up a few times. V and J are TRBV27 and TRBJ2-3; D may be TRBD1 or TRBD2 (5 bases each). CDR3 length: 15 residues. CDR1 MNHEY and CDR2 SMNVEV come from the germline V gene (reference sequence). The ends were cut back, 3 bases at V and 1 base at J, with 11 bases in the middle. In nucleotides, the CDR3 is TGTGCCAGCAGTTTGGGGGAATCCCGCACAGATACGCAGTATTTT. Protein sequence: CASSLGESRTDTQYF.

This clonotype has a handful of counts. The gene calls are TRBV29-1 and TRBJ2-1; TRBD1 matches at 10 bases. V trimming: 6 bases; J trimming: 2 bases; junction bases outside the gene matches: 7. The CDR3 runs 15 residues. Germline V gene sequence: CDR1 SQVTM, CDR2 ANQGSEA. CDR3 sequence: CSVPSTGGAYNEQFF. The CDR3 region has the DNA TGCAGCGTCCCCTCGACAGGGGGCGCCTACAATGAGCAGTTCTTC.

This clonotype was found many times. The chain employs TRBV6-6 and TRBJ1-6; D might be TRBD1 (5 bases). The CDR3 length is 15 residues. The germline gives CDR1 MNHNY, CDR2 SVGAGI (reference sequence). Trimming removed 2 bases from V and 5 bases from J, with 10 bases in between. CDR3 in DNA: TGTGCCAGCAGTTACGAGGGACGGCATAATTCACCCCTCCACTTT. It translates to CASSYEGRHNSPLHF.